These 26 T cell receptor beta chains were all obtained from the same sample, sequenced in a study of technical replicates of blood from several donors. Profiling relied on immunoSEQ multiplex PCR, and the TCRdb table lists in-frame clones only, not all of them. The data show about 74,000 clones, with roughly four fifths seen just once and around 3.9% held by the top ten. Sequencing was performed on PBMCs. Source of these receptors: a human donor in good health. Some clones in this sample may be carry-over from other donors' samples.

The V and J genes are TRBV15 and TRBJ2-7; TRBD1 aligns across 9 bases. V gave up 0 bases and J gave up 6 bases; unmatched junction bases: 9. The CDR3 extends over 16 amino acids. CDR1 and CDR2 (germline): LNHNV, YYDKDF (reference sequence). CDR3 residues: CATSRDLGTGGSEQYF. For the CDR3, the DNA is TGTGCCACCAGCAGAGATCTGGGAACAGGGGGCTCCGAGCAGTACTTC.

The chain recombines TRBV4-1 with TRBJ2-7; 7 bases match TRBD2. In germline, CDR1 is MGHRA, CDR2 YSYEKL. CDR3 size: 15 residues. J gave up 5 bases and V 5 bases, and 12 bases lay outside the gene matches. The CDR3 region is CASSAWAGVENEQYF. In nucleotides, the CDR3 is TGCGCCAGCAGCGCGTGGGCGGGGGTGGAGAACGAGCAGTACTTC.

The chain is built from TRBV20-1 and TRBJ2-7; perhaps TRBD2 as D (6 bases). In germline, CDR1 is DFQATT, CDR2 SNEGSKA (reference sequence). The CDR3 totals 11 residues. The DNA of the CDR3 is TGCAGCGGGACTCCCCTCTACGAGCAGTACTTC. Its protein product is CSGTPLYEQYF.

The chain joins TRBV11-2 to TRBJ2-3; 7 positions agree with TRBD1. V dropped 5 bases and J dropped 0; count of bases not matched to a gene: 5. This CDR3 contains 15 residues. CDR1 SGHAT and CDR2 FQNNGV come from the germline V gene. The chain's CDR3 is CASSPRDRSTDTQYF. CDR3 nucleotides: TGTGCCAGCAGCCCTAGGGACAGAAGCACAGATACGCAGTATTTT.

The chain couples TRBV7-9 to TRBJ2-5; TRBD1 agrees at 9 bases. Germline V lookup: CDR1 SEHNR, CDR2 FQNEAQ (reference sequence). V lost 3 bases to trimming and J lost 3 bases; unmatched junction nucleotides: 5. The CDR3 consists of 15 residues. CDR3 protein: CASSFPQGAEETQYF. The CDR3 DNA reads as TGTGCCAGCAGCTTCCCACAGGGGGCAGAAGAGACCCAGTACTTC.

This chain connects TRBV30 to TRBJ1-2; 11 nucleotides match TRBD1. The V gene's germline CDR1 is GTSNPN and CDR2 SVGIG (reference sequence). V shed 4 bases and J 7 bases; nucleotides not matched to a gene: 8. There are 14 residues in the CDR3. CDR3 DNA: TGTGCCTGGACCCAGGACAGGGGGCGGGTTGGCTACACCTTC. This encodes CAWTQDRGRVGYTF.

The DNA of the CDR3 is TGTGCCAGCAGTCAGAATTTAGCGGGTCAAGAGACCCAGTACTTC. It codes for CASSQNLAGQETQYF. The V gene is TRBV5-6, the J gene TRBJ2-5, with 7 positions matching TRBD2. The J segment lost 2 bases and the V segment lost 5 bases, leaving 9 bases of the junction unmatched. The CDR3 runs 15 residues. Germline-derived CDR1 and CDR2 are SGHDT and YYEEEE.

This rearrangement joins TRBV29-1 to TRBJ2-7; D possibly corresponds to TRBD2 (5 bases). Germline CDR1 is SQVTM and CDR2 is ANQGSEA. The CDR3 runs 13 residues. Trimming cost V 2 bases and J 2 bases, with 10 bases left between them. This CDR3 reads CSVELQRTYEQYF. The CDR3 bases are TGCAGCGTTGAATTACAGCGGACCTACGAGCAGTACTTC.

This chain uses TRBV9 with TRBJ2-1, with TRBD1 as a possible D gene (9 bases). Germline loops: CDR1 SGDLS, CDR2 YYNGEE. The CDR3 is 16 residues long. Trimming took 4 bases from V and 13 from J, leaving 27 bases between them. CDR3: CASSPGTGNYRGGQFF. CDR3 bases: TGTGCCAGCAGCCCCGGGACAGGGAATTATCGGGGGGGCCAGTTCTTC.

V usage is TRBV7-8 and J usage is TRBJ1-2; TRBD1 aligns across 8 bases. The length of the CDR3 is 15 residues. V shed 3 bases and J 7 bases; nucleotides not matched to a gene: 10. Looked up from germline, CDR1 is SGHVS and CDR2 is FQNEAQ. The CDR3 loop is CASSLQTGVISGYTF. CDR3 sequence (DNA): TGTGCCAGCAGCTTGCAGACAGGGGTTATAAGTGGCTACACCTTC.

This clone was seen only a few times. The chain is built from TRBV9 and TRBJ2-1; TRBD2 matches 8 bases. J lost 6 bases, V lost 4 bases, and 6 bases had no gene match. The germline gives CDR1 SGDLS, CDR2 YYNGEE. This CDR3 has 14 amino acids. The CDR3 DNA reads TGTGCCAGCAGCCCGGGGCTAGCGGGCAATGAGCAGTTCTTC. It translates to CASSPGLAGNEQFF.

The CDR3 DNA follows: TGCAGCGTATCCCAAATCGCAGGGGGCGTGAACACCGGGGAGCTGTTTTTT. Translating gives CSVSQIAGGVNTGELFF. V usage is TRBV29-1 and J usage is TRBJ2-2; TRBD1 matches 8 bases. CDR3 size: 17 residues. Per germline, CDR1 SQVTM and CDR2 ANQGSEA. V was pared by 6 bases and J by 1 base, with 13 bases of the junction left unmatched.

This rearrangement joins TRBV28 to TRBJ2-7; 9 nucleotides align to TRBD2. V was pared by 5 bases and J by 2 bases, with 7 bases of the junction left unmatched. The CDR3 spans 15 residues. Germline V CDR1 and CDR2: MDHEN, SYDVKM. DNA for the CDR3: TGTGCCAGCAGTCCCAATCTAGCGGGGACCTACGAGCAGTACTTC. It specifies CASSPNLAGTYEQYF.

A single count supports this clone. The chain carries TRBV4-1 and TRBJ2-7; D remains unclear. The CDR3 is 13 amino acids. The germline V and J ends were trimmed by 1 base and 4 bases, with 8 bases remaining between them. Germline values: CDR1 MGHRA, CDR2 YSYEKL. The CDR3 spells CASSQGAKYEQYF. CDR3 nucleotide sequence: TGCGCCAGCAGCCAAGGGGCAAAGTACGAGCAGTACTTC.

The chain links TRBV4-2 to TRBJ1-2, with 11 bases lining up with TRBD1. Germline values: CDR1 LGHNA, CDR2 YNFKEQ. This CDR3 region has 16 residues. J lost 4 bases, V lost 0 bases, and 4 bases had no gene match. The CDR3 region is CASSQEGDRGSYGYTF. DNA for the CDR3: TGTGCCAGCAGCCAAGAGGGGGACAGGGGGAGCTATGGCTACACCTTC.

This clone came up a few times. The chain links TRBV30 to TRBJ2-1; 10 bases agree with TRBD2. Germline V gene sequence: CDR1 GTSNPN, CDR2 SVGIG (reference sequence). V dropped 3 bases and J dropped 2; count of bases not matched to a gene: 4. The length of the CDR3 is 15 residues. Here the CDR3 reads CAWSRAGGPYNEQFF. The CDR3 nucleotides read TGTGCCTGGAGCCGAGCGGGGGGGCCCTACAATGAGCAGTTCTTC.

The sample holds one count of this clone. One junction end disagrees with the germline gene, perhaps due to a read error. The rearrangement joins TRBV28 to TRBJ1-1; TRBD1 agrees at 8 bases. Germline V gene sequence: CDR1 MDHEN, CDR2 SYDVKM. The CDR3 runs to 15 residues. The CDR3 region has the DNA TGTGCCAGCAGTTCATACAGGGGGATGAAGACTGAAGCTTTCTTT. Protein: CASSSYRGMKTEAFF.

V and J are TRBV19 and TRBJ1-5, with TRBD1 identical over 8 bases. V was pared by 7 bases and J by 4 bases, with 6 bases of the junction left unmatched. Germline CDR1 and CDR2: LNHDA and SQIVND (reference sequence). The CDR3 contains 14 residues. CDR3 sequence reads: CASKQGGLNQPQHF. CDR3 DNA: TGTGCCAGTAAACAGGGGGGTCTGAATCAGCCCCAGCATTTT.

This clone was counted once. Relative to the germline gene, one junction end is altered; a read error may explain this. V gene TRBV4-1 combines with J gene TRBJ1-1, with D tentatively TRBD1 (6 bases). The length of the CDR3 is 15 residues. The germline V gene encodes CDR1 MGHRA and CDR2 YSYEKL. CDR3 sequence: CVSSQDKGVNTEAFF. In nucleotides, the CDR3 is TGCGTCAGCAGCCAAGATAAGGGGGTGAACACTGAAGCTTTCTTT.

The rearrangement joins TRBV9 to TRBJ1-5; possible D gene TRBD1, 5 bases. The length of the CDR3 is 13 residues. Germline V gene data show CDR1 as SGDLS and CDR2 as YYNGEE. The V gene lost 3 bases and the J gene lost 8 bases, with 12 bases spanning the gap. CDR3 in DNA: TGTGCCAGCAGCGCCACAGGTTTTGAGCCCCAGCATTTT. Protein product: CASSATGFEPQHF.

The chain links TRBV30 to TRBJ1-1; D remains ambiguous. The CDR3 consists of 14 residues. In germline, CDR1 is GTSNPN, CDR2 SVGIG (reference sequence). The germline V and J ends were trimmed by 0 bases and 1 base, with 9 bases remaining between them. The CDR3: CAWSVRIPNTEAFF. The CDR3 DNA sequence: TGTGCCTGGAGTGTCAGAATCCCGAACACTGAAGCTTTCTTT.

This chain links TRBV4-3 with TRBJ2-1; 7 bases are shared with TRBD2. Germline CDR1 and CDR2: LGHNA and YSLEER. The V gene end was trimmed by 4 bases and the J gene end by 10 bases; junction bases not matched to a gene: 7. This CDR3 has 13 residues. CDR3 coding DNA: TGCGCCAGCAGCCCCACGGGGGAGGGCGAGCAGTTCTTC. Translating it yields CASSPTGEGEQFF.

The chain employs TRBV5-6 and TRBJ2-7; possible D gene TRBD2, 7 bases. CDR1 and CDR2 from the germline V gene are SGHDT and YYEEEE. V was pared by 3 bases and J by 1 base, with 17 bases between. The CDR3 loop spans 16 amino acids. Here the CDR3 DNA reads TGTGCCAGCAGCTGGGGGGAGGGACACCCTTCCTACGAGCAGTACTTC. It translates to CASSWGEGHPSYEQYF. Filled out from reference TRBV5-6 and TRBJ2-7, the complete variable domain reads DAGVTQSPTHLIKTRGQQVTLRCSPKSGHDTVSWYQQALGQGPQFIFQYYEEEERQRGNFPDRFSGHQFPNYSSELNVNALLLGDSALYLCASSWGEGHPSYEQYFGPGTRLTVT.

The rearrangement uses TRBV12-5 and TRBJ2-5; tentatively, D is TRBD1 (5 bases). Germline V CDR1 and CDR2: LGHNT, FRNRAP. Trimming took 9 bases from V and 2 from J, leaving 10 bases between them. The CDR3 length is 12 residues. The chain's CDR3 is CASATEQETQYF. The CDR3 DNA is TGTGCTAGCGCGACAGAGCAAGAGACCCAGTACTTC.

CDR3 DNA sequence: TGCGCCAGCAGCTTGGCCCCTAGCGGGAGGGCCAATGAGCAGTTCTTC. This translates into CASSLAPSGRANEQFF. The chain combines TRBV5-1 with TRBJ2-1, with 12 bases fitting TRBD2. After removal of 0 bases from V and 6 bases from J, the junction contained 4 bases not matched to a gene. The CDR3 is 16 amino acids. Germline lookup yields CDR1 SGHRS and CDR2 YFSETQ. Full variable domain (rest looked up from reference TRBV5-1 and TRBJ2-1): KAGVTQTPRYLIKTRGQQVTLSCSPISGHRSVSWYQQTPGQGLQFLFEYFSETQRNKGNFPGRFSGRQFSNSRSEMNVSTLELGDSALYLCASSLAPSGRANEQFFGPGTRLTVL.

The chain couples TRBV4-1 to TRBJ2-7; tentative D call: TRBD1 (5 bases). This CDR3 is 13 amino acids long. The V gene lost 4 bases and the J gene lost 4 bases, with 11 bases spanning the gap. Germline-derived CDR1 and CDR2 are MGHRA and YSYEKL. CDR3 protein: CASSPNTGYEQYF. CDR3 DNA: TGCGCCAGCAGCCCTAACACAGGATACGAGCAGTACTTC.